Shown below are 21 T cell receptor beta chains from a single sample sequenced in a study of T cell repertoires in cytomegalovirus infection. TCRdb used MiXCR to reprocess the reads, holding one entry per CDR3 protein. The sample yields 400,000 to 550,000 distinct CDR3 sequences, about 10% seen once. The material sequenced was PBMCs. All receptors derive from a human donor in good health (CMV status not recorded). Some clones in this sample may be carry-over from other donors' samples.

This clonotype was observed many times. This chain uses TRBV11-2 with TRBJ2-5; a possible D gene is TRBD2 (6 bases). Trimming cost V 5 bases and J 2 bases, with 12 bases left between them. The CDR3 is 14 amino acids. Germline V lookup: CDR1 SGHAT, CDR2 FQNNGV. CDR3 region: CASSMWGVQETQYF. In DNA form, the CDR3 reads TGTGCCAGCAGCATGTGGGGGGTTCAAGAGACCCAGTACTTC.

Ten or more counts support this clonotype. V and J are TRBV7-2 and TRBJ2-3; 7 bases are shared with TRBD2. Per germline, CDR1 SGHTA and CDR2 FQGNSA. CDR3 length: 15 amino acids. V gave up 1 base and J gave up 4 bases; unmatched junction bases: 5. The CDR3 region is CASSLGDGRSDTQYF. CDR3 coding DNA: TGTGCCAGCAGCTTAGGGGACGGGAGGTCAGATACGCAGTATTTT.

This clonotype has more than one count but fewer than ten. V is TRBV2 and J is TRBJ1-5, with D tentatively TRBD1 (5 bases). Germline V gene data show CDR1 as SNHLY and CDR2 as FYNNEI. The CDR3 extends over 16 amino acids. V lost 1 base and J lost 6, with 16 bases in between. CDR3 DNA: TGTGCCAGCAGTGAAGGCTGGACACCCTCCGGTCAGCCCCAGCATTTT. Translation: CASSEGWTPSGQPQHF.

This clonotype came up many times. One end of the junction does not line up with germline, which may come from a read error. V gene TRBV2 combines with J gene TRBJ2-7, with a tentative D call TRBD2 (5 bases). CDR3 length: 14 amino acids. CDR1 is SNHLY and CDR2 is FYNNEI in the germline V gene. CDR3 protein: CAGRAGPAGYEQYF. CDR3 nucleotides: TGCGCGGGTCGCGCGGGCCCCGCAGGCTACGAGCAGTACTTC.

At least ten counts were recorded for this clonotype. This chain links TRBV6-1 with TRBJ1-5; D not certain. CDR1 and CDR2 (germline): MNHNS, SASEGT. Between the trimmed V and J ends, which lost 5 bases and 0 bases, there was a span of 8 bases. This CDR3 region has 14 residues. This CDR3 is CASSYPDSNQPQHF. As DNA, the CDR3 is TGTGCCAGCAGTTATCCAGATAGCAATCAGCCCCAGCATTTT.

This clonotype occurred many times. The CDR3 reads CASSSISDTQYF. As DNA, the CDR3 is TGTGCCAGCAGCTCAATTTCAGATACGCAGTATTTT. J is TRBJ2-3 and V is TRBV7-9, with unresolved D. The CDR3 runs to 12 residues. CDR1 and CDR2 from the germline V gene are SEHNR and FQNEAQ (reference sequence). The V gene lost 4 bases and the J gene lost 4 bases, with 6 bases spanning the gap.

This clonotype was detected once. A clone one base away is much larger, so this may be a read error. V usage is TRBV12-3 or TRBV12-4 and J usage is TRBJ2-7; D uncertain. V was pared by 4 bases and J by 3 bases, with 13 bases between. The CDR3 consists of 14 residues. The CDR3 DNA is TGTGCCAGCAGTTGGGTGGGTACCTTCTACGAGCAGTACTTC. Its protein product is CASSWVGTFYEQYF.

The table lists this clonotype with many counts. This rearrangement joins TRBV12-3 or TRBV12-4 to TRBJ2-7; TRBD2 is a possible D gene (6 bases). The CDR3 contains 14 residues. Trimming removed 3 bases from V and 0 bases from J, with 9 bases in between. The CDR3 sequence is CASSFWRDSYEQYF. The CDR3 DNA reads TGTGCCAGCAGTTTCTGGAGGGACTCCTACGAGCAGTACTTC.

CDR3 amino acids: CASSATVAGFGNEQFF. The DNA of the CDR3 is TGCGCCAGCAGCGCCACAGTGGCGGGTTTCGGCAATGAGCAGTTCTTC. The rearrangement links TRBV5-1 to TRBJ2-1; possible D gene TRBD2, 5 bases. Germline CDR1 reads SGHRS; CDR2 reads YFSETQ. V lost 4 bases, J lost 6 bases, and 20 bases lay in between. There are 16 residues in the CDR3.

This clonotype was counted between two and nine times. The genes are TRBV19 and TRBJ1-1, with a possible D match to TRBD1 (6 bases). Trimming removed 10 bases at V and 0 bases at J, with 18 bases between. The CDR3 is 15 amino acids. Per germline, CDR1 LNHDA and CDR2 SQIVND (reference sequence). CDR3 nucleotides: TGTGCCACGCTGACCGGGACAAACCTGAACACTGAAGCTTTCTTT. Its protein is CATLTGTNLNTEAFF.

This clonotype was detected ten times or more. The CDR3 sequence: CASSQTGAIAAARDTGELFF. In DNA form, the CDR3 reads TGTGCCAGCAGCCAAACCGGTGCCATAGCGGCGGCCCGGGACACCGGGGAGCTGTTTTTT. The chain combines TRBV3-1 with TRBJ2-2; D perhaps matches TRBD2 (6 bases). CDR3 length: 20 residues. V was shortened by 2 bases and J by 3 bases, with 25 bases between the two germline ends. The germline V gene has CDR1 LGHDT and CDR2 YNNKEL (reference sequence).

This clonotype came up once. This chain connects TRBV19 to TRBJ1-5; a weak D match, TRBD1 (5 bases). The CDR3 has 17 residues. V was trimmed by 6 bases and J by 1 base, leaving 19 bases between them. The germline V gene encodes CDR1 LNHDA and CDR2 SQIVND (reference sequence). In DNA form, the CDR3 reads TGTGCCAGTAGAACAACTCAACTCAGGGTAAGCAATCAGCCCCAGCATTTT. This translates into CASRTTQLRVSNQPQHF.

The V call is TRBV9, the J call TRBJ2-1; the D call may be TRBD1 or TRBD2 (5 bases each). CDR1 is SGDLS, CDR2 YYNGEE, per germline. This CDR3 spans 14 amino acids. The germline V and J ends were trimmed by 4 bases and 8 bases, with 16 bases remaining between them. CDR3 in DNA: TGTGCCAGCAGCACCCGGGACGGACCACATGAGCAGTTCTTC. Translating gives CASSTRDGPHEQFF.

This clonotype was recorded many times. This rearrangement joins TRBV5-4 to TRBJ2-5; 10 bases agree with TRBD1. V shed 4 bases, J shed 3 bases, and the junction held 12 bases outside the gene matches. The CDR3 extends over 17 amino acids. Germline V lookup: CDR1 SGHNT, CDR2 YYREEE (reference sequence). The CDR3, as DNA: TGTGCCAGCAGCCCTCTCAACCCCGGGACAGGGGAAGAGACCCAGTACTTC. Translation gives CASSPLNPGTGEETQYF.

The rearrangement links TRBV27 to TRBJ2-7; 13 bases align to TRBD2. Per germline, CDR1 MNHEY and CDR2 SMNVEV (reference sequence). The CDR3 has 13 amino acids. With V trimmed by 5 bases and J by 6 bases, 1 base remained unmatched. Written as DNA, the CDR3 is TGTGCCAGCAGTACTAGCGGGAGGGTCGAGCAGTACTTC. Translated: CASSTSGRVEQYF.

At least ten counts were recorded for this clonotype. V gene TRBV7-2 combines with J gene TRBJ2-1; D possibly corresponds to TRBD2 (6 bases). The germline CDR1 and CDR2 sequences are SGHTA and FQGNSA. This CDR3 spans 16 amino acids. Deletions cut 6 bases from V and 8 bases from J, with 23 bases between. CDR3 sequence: CASSTYLSGLLDEQFF. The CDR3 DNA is TGTGCCAGCAGTACCTACCTTAGCGGACTCTTAGATGAGCAGTTCTTC.

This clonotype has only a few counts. CDR3 protein: CASSVELVGPQYF. For the CDR3, the DNA is TGTGCCAGCAGCGTAGAGTTAGTCGGTCCGCAGTATTTT. The chain combines TRBV9 with TRBJ2-3; D gene uncertain. Germline V lookup: CDR1 SGDLS, CDR2 YYNGEE. This CDR3 comprises 13 residues. Trimming took off 0 bases at V and 10 bases at J, with 12 bases between the two ends.

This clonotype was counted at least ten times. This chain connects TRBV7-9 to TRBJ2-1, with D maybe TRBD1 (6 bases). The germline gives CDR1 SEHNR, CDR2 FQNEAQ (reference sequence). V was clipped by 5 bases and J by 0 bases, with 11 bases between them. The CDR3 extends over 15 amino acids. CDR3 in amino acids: CASSPGDTSYNEQFF. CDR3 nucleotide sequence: TGTGCCAGCAGCCCAGGGGATACCTCCTACAATGAGCAGTTCTTC.

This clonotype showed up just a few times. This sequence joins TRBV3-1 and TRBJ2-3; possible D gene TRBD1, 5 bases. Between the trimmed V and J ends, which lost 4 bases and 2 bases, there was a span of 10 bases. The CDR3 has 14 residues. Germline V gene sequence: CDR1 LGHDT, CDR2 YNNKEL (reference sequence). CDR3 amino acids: CASSPPDTTDTQYF. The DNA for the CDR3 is TGTGCCAGCAGCCCCCCGGACACCACAGATACGCAGTATTTT.

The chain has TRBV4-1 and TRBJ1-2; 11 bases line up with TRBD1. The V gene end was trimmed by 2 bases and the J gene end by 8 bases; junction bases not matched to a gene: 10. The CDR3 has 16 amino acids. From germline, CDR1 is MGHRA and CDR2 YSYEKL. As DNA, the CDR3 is TGCGCCAGCAGCCAAAATCCCGGACAGGGGGCTGGCGGCTACACCTTC. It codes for CASSQNPGQGAGGYTF.

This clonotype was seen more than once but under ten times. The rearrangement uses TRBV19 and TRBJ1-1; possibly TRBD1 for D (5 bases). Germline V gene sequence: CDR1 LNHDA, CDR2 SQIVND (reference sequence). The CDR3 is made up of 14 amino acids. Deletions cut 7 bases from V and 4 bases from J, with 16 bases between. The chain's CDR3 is CASTPVREATEAFF. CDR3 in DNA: TGTGCCAGTACCCCCGTCAGGGAGGCCACTGAAGCTTTCTTT.